This T cell receptor (beta chain) was recovered during a study of blood T cell repertoires in COVID-19. Turning to the study itself: Sources were T cells, B-cell-depleted T cells, or PBMCs; the material itself was cDNA or gDNA.

The V gene's germline CDR1 is SGHAT and CDR2 FQDESV (reference sequence). CDR3 length: 16 amino acids. V was clipped by 5 bases and J by 5 bases; unmatched bases: 12. In the source study's methods: Estimated nucleated cell counts came from reference gene primer amplification. Some clones are missing from TCRdb's copy, which holds only in-frame ones; the method was immunoSEQ multiplex PCR. D and trimming come from the DNA, and the V and J calls and clone size come from that table. The sample shows approximately 380,000 clones, 80% to 95% of them seen only once. Across 20 to 25 US areas, participants ranged in age from roughly 18 to 95 years. It was within 2 weeks before study entry that exposed participants met a COVID-19 case.

The chain is built from TRBV11-1 and TRBJ2-7; 10 bases line up with TRBD2. Sequencing input: PBMCs or T cells enriched from blood (not recorded which). This sequence was found in a woman in her thirties or forties who had been exposed to COVID-19. Written as DNA, the CDR3 is TGTGCCAGCAGCCCAAATGGGCTAGCGGGAGCCCACGAGCAGTACTTC. This encodes CASSPNGLAGAHEQYF.